The 27 T cell receptor beta chains presented below share a single source sample, sequenced in a study of Graves' ophthalmopathy and Graves' hyperthyroidism. RNA transcripts yielded amplified TCR beta CDR3 regions. RT-PCR with HTBI primers came first, then second-round multiplex PCR. TCRdb reprocessed the multiplex PCR reads with MiXCR, giving one entry per CDR3 protein. The sample has about 740,000 distinct CDR3 sequences; approximately 40% are singletons. Source material: peripheral blood. The receptors come from an adult man with Graves' ophthalmopathy.

The rearrangement links TRBV7-9 to TRBJ2-7, with a tentative D call TRBD1 (6 bases). The ends were cut back, 6 bases at V and 2 bases at J, with 14 bases in the middle. The germline gives CDR1 SEHNR, CDR2 FQNEAQ (reference sequence). The CDR3 is 14 amino acids. The CDR3 loop is CASRGQFGAYEQYF. CDR3 coding DNA: TGTGCCAGCAGAGGACAGTTTGGGGCCTACGAGCAGTACTTC.

J is TRBJ1-2 and V is TRBV15, with D perhaps TRBD1 (5 bases). V lost 3 bases to trimming and J lost 5 bases, with 10 bases between them. The CDR3 totals 13 residues. Germline values: CDR1 LNHNV, CDR2 YYDKDF (reference sequence). The CDR3 is CATSSQAGYGYTF. The CDR3 DNA is TGTGCCACCAGCAGCCAAGCAGGGTATGGCTACACCTTC. The full variable domain, rest sourced from reference TRBV15 and TRBJ1-2, is DAMVIQNPRYQVTQFGKPVTLSCSQTLNHNVMYWYQQKSSQAPKLLFHYYDKDFNNEADTPDNFQSRRPNTSFCFLDIRSPGLGDTAMYLCATSSQAGYGYTFGSGTRLTVV.

This clonotype was counted ten times or more. This chain uses TRBV10-3 with TRBJ1-2; TRBD1 is a possible D gene (6 bases). The CDR3 runs 12 residues. CDR1 is ENHRY, CDR2 SYGVKD, per germline. The ends were cut back, 10 bases at V and 5 bases at J, with 14 bases in the middle. The CDR3 region has the DNA TGTGCCAGCAGGGGACGGGGGTATGGCTACACCTTC. Amino acids: CASRGRGYGYTF.

There are a few counts of this clonotype. The V and J genes are TRBV14 and TRBJ2-7; TRBD1 matches 7 bases. V shed 0 bases and J 4 bases; nucleotides not matched to a gene: 9. Per germline, CDR1 SGHDN and CDR2 FVKESK. The CDR3 is made up of 16 amino acids. CDR3 residues: CASSQDKRTGEYEQYF. CDR3 nucleotide sequence: TGTGCCAGCAGCCAAGATAAAAGGACAGGCGAATACGAGCAGTACTTC.

This clonotype occurred many times. The V call is TRBV24-1, the J call TRBJ1-5, with D unresolved. Germline CDR1 and CDR2: KGHDR and SFDVKD. This CDR3 is built from 12 residues. Between the trimmed V and J ends, which lost 11 bases and 3 bases, there was a span of 10 bases. The CDR3, as DNA: TGTGCCAGCCGGCCAGCCAATCAGCCCCAGCATTTT. Amino acid sequence: CASRPANQPQHF.

This clonotype was counted only a few times. The CDR3 region is CASSVDGGAGNYEQYF. The DNA for the CDR3 is TGTGCCAGCAGCGTAGACGGGGGAGCGGGGAACTACGAGCAGTACTTC. The rearrangement links TRBV9 to TRBJ2-7, with 7 bases aligning to TRBD2. The V gene end was trimmed by 0 bases and the J gene end by 3 bases; junction bases not matched to a gene: 9. The germline V gene encodes CDR1 SGDLS and CDR2 YYNGEE. This CDR3 is built from 16 residues.

This sequence joins TRBV25-1 and TRBJ1-1; D is ambiguous. V was clipped by 5 bases and J by 7 bases, with 11 bases between them. Germline values: CDR1 MGHDK, CDR2 SYGVNS. CDR3 length equals 12 residues. The CDR3 DNA reads as TGTGCCAGCAGTCCTCCCCGGCATGAAGCTTTCTTT. Protein product: CASSPPRHEAFF.

This clonotype was seen a handful of times. The CDR3 loop is CASSESAIGYGYTF. CDR3 nucleotides: TGTGCCAGCAGTGAATCGGCGATTGGCTATGGCTACACCTTC. The genes are TRBV2 and TRBJ1-2; D gene ambiguous. Germline assignment: CDR1 SNHLY and CDR2 FYNNEI. Trimming pared 2 bases from V and 4 bases from J, leaving 11 bases between. This CDR3 spans 14 amino acids.

The V gene is TRBV12-3 or TRBV12-4, the J gene TRBJ1-1; no clear D gene. The CDR3 runs to 17 residues. Trimming cost V 0 bases and J 2 bases, with 16 bases left between them. The DNA of the CDR3 is TGTGCCAGCAGTTTAGCGCTTTACACCTCCTACAACACTGAAGCTTTCTTT. Its protein is CASSLALYTSYNTEAFF.

A word on this clonotype: At one end, the junction sequence differs from germline, possibly due to a read error. The rearrangement joins TRBV15 to TRBJ2-5, with D possibly being TRBD2 (5 bases). The CDR3 runs to 17 residues. Germline CDR1 LNHNV, CDR2 YYDKDF (reference sequence). In DNA form, the CDR3 reads TGCGCCACCAGCAGAGATCGTTTTACGGAGGCCCAAGAGACCCAGTACTTC. Translated: CATSRDRFTEAQETQYF.

As DNA, the CDR3 is TGTGCCAGCACCCTCACTTTAAGGGAGACCCAGTACTTC. This gives the protein CASTLTLRETQYF. The chain couples TRBV2 to TRBJ2-5; D uncertain. Trimming pared 7 bases from V and 5 bases from J, leaving 14 bases between. The CDR3 consists of 13 residues. Germline V gene sequence: CDR1 SNHLY, CDR2 FYNNEI. Combining the CDR3 with reference TRBV2 and TRBJ2-5 gives the whole variable domain EPEVTQTPSHQVTQMGQEVILRCVPISNHLYFYWYRQILGQKVEFLVSFYNNEISEKSEIFDDQFSVERPDGSNFTLKIRSTKLEDSAMYFCASTLTLRETQYFGPGTRLLVL.

This clonotype was seen many times. This chain joins TRBV20-1 and TRBJ1-1; D ambiguous. The CDR3 is 12 residues long. The V gene's germline CDR1 is DFQATT and CDR2 SNEGSKA (reference sequence). Trimming took off 0 bases at V and 4 bases at J, with 6 bases between the two ends. This CDR3 reads CSARDQSTEAFF. CDR3 DNA: TGCAGTGCTAGAGATCAGAGCACTGAAGCTTTCTTT.

The rearrangement uses TRBV7-9 and TRBJ1-2, with a weak D call TRBD1 (6 bases). The CDR3 length is 15 residues. V lost 2 bases and J lost 5, with 15 bases in between. Germline V gene lookup returns CDR1 SEHNR and CDR2 FQNEAQ (reference sequence). For the CDR3, the DNA is TGTGCCAGCAGCTTATATGACAGGAGGGGGTATGGCTACACCTTC. Translated, it gives CASSLYDRRGYGYTF. The variable domain in full, with the rest retrieved from reference TRBV7-9 and TRBJ1-2, is DTGVSQNPRHKITKRGQNVTFRCDPISEHNRLYWYRQTLGQGPEFLTYFQNEAQLEKSRLLSDRFSAERPKGSFSTLEIQRTEQGDSAMYLCASSLYDRRGYGYTFGSGTRLTVV.

This clonotype showed up many times. The chain joins TRBV10-3 to TRBJ2-5, with 7 bases aligning to TRBD1. The CDR3 totals 14 residues. Unmatched junction bases numbered 3, after V lost 3 bases and J lost 2 bases. Germline values: CDR1 ENHRY, CDR2 SYGVKD. The CDR3 DNA reads as TGTGCCATCAGTGACTCGGACAGGCAAGAGACCCAGTACTTC. It yields the protein CAISDSDRQETQYF.

CDR3 DNA sequence: TGTGCCAGCAGTTGGAACAGGGGTGATTCACCCCTCCACTTT. Residues: CASSWNRGDSPLHF. The chain couples TRBV28 to TRBJ1-6, with 7 positions matching TRBD1. The germline CDR1 and CDR2 sequences are MDHEN and SYDVKM. This CDR3 spans 14 amino acids. The trim removed 4 bases at V and 8 bases at J, leaving 5 bases unmatched.

This clonotype was picked up one time. Possible read error: a much larger clone is one base away. The J gene is TRBJ2-7, the V gene TRBV7-9; 15 positions match TRBD2. Germline V gene lookup returns CDR1 SEHNR and CDR2 FQNEAQ (reference sequence). V lost 2 bases to trimming and J lost 8 bases; unmatched junction nucleotides: 7. This CDR3 has 16 residues. The CDR3 coding sequence is TGTGCCAGCAGCTTATGGGGGACTAGCGGGAGGTTTAAGCAGTACTTC. This sequence encodes CASSLWGTSGRFKQYF.

The V call is TRBV6-1, the J call TRBJ2-7; D uncertain. The CDR3 runs 14 residues. V shed 6 bases and J shed 6 bases, with 18 bases lying between them. The germline gives CDR1 MNHNS, CDR2 SASEGT. CDR3 in amino acids: CASSPYGRSGEQYF. CDR3 DNA: TGTGCCAGCAGCCCATATGGACGGTCCGGCGAGCAGTACTTC.

Ten or more counts support this clonotype. V usage is TRBV25-1 and J usage is TRBJ1-1; D gene ambiguous. From germline, CDR1 is MGHDK and CDR2 SYGVNS. The CDR3 has 13 residues. V lost 1 base and J 9 bases, leaving 12 bases between the germline ends. This CDR3 is CASSEFGNSKAFF. The DNA for the CDR3 is TGTGCCAGCAGTGAATTCGGGAATTCGAAAGCTTTCTTT.

V and J are TRBV7-4 and TRBJ2-5; D is possibly TRBD1 (6 bases). Germline V gene lookup returns CDR1 SGHVT and CDR2 SQSDAQ. This CDR3 has 16 amino acids. With 6 bases removed from V and 0 bases from J, the gap between germline ends came to 17 bases. CDR3 sequence (DNA): TGTGCCAGCAGTTCGCAGGGGATGGGGTACCAAGAGACCCAGTACTTC. It specifies CASSSQGMGYQETQYF.

The CDR3 loop is CASSIYSATDTQYF. CDR3 bases: TGTGCCAGTAGTATATACAGCGCGACAGATACGCAGTATTTT. The chain uses TRBV19 and TRBJ2-3; D remains unclear. The CDR3 consists of 14 residues. V was cut by 2 bases and J by 3 bases, with 9 bases left in between. The V gene's germline CDR1 is LNHDA and CDR2 SQIVND (reference sequence).

The DNA of the CDR3 is TGCGCCAGCAGTGAGTTGGACAGGGGAAATTCACCCCTCCACTTT. Translated: CASSELDRGNSPLHF. The rearrangement joins TRBV10-2 to TRBJ1-6; 9 positions match TRBD1. The CDR3 sequence is 15 residues long. Per the germline V gene, CDR1 is WSHSY and CDR2 is SAAADI. The V gene end was trimmed by 1 base and the J gene end by 7 bases; junction bases not matched to a gene: 2.

This clonotype was seen only a few times. A read error may produce the germline difference seen at one junction end. The V and J genes are TRBV7-8 and TRBJ1-5; D is unclear. The CDR3 contains 14 residues. Germline CDR1 reads SGHVS; CDR2 reads FQNEAQ. The CDR3 nucleotides are TGTGCCAGCAGTTTAGCGCTGTCGGGCCAGCCCCAGCATTTT. Amino acids: CASSLALSGQPQHF.

This clonotype was counted ten times or more. V usage is TRBV29-1 and J usage is TRBJ2-5; no clear D. Germline V CDR1 and CDR2: SQVTM, ANQGSEA. The CDR3 consists of 11 residues. V lost 3 bases and J 6 bases, leaving 8 bases between the germline ends. The CDR3 DNA sequence: TGCAGCGTTGATTGGGCGCAGACCCAGTACTTC. Translation gives CSVDWAQTQYF.

This clonotype was detected only a few times. The chain has TRBV7-3 and TRBJ1-1; a weak D match, TRBD1 (6 bases). Germline V lookup: CDR1 SGHTA, CDR2 FQGTGA. The CDR3 runs 16 residues. The V and J ends lost 0 bases and 1 base respectively, with 12 bases between them. CDR3 residues: CASSLTPGAPNTEAFF. The CDR3 DNA sequence: TGTGCCAGCAGCTTAACCCCAGGGGCCCCGAACACTGAAGCTTTCTTT.

The chain has TRBV4-3 and TRBJ2-7, with D unresolved. The ends were cut back, 4 bases at V and 4 bases at J, with 20 bases in the middle. CDR1 is LGHNA and CDR2 is YSLEER in the germline V gene. The CDR3 has 16 residues. CDR3 loop: CASSRGAGATGYEQYF. CDR3 in DNA: TGCGCCAGCAGCCGGGGTGCAGGCGCCACCGGGTACGAGCAGTACTTC.

This clonotype appeared a single time. V is TRBV9 and J is TRBJ2-7; 9 bases map to TRBD2. The V segment lost 3 bases and the J segment 11 bases; nucleotides outside the gene matches: 9. The length of the CDR3 is 13 residues. Germline V lookup: CDR1 SGDLS, CDR2 YYNGEE. The CDR3 protein is CASSAGFGGGEYF. In DNA, the CDR3 is TGTGCCAGCAGCGCCGGATTTGGCGGGGGGGAGTACTTC. Using reference TRBV9 and TRBJ2-7 for the parts outside the CDR3, the full variable domain is DSGVTQTPKHLITATGQRVTLRCSPRSGDLSVYWYQQSLDQGLQFLIQYYNGEERAKGNILERFSAQQFPDLHSELNLSSLELGDSALYFCASSAGFGGGEYFGPGTRLTVT.

This clonotype came up a few times. V usage is TRBV4-1 and J usage is TRBJ1-5, with D hard to call. This CDR3 is built from 15 residues. Germline CDR1 and CDR2: MGHRA and YSYEKL. Trimming took 4 bases from V and 1 from J, leaving 11 bases between them. DNA of the CDR3: TGCGCCAGCAGCCCTGAGATTGGGAGCAATCAGCCCCAGCATTTT. Translating it yields CASSPEIGSNQPQHF.